The clone carrying this TCR beta chain appeared once. Its antigen is as yet unknown. The method was immunoSEQ multiplex PCR; TCRdb's version includes in-frame clones alone and lacks a portion of them. The top ten clones hold 1.5% to 2% of a sample with about 140,000 clones, roughly 90% of them seen once. This specimen comes from a study of T cell responses to AZD1222 COVID-19 vaccine. Study results and caveats: A reported finding is that nearly half of spike-specific TCRs target unmutated variant regions. Spike-specific TCR repertoires showed rising breadth and depth after two AZD1222 doses. There were mostly white British donors and more females than males, and clonal diversity was possibly underestimated.

The sequence derives from an adult in good health. Sequencing used peripheral blood, obtained on day 0 of AZD1222 vaccination.

The CDR3 DNA reads as TGTGCCAGCAGGGTATCCCGAGGGAGCAATGAGCAGTTCTTC. Its translation: CASRVSRGSNEQFF. The chain carries TRBV28 and TRBJ2-1, with a weak D call TRBD2 (5 bases). Trimming removed 6 bases from V and 6 bases from J, with 15 bases in between. Per germline, CDR1 MDHEN and CDR2 SYDVKM. The CDR3 runs to 14 residues.